What follows are 29 T cell receptor beta chains derived from one specimen sequenced in a study of cytomegalovirus exposure and HLA in healthy donors. 13 Jbeta primers and 60 Vbeta primers were used for the PCR. Produced via immunoSEQ multiplex PCR; TCRdb's table is partial and in-frame only. The sample contains about 120,000 clones, 65% to 80% of which appear only once. Material: PBMCs. The receptors come from a female donor in good health and CMV-seronegative.

This clone has more than one count but fewer than ten. The V call is TRBV13, the J call TRBJ1-1; 8 bases are shared with TRBD1. Germline V gene sequence: CDR1 PRHDT, CDR2 FYEKMQ (reference sequence). Trimming took 5 bases from V and 5 from J; bases not matched to a gene: 10. The CDR3 contains 15 residues. In DNA, the CDR3 is TGTGCCAGCAGCAACAGGGGGGGCGCAGGAACTGAAGCTTTCTTT. Amino acids: CASSNRGGAGTEAFF.

The chain combines TRBV4-1 with TRBJ2-5, with 10 bases identical to TRBD2. After removal of 5 bases from V and 4 bases from J, the junction contained 4 bases not matched to a gene. Germline-derived CDR1 and CDR2 are MGHRA and YSYEKL. This CDR3 region has 14 residues. CDR3 protein: CASSFLAGGETQYF. The CDR3 region has the DNA TGCGCCAGCAGCTTTTTAGCGGGGGGAGAGACCCAGTACTTC.

The rearrangement joins TRBV5-6 to TRBJ2-5; D is unclear. Germline lookup yields CDR1 SGHDT and CDR2 YYEEEE. The CDR3 contains 13 residues. V gave up 1 base and J gave up 5 bases, with 9 bases separating them. The CDR3 sequence is CASSLWLAETQYF. DNA of the CDR3: TGTGCCAGCAGCTTGTGGCTTGCCGAGACCCAGTACTTC.

The chain links TRBV7-9 to TRBJ2-3, with a weak D call TRBD1 (5 bases). Trimming cost V 5 bases and J 8 bases, with 14 bases left between them. The CDR3 sequence is 13 residues long. Germline V gene sequence: CDR1 SEHNR, CDR2 FQNEAQ (reference sequence). The CDR3 sequence is CASSGEDIGTQYF. DNA of the CDR3: TGTGCCAGCAGCGGAGAGGACATCGGTACGCAGTATTTT.

The chain employs TRBV14 and TRBJ1-2; D is undetermined. CDR1 and CDR2 from the germline V gene are SGHDN and FVKESK. This CDR3 has 13 residues. Trimming took 2 bases from V and 5 from J, leaving 9 bases between them. CDR3 residues: CASSQTVTYGYTF. CDR3 bases: TGTGCCAGCAGCCAAACAGTCACTTATGGCTACACCTTC. Full variable domain (missing parts from reference TRBV14 and TRBJ1-2): EAGVTQFPSHSVIEKGQTVTLRCDPISGHDNLYWYRRVMGKEIKFLLHFVKESKQDESGMPNNRFLAERTGGTYSTLKVQPAELEDSGVYFCASSQTVTYGYTFGSGTRLTVV.

V usage is TRBV7-2 and J usage is TRBJ2-1; a possible D gene is TRBD2 (7 bases). V shed 5 bases and J shed 8 bases, with 13 bases lying between them. Germline V lookup: CDR1 SGHTA, CDR2 FQGNSA. The CDR3 runs 13 residues. The CDR3 sequence: CASSPLGGHEQFF. Here the CDR3 DNA reads TGTGCCAGCAGCCCCCTGGGGGGGCATGAGCAGTTCTTC.

The rearrangement links TRBV6-5 to TRBJ2-2; 8 nucleotides align to TRBD2. Germline V gives CDR1 MNHEY, CDR2 SVGAGI. The CDR3 is 13 amino acids. V gave up 6 bases and J gave up 8 bases; unmatched junction bases: 5. CDR3 sequence reads: CASSTGGAGELFF. CDR3 DNA sequence: TGTGCCAGCAGCACCGGGGGGGCGGGGGAGCTGTTTTTT.

The table lists this clone with a few counts. The V gene is TRBV6-1, the J gene TRBJ1-4; 7 nucleotides agree with TRBD1. The CDR3 loop spans 14 amino acids. The germline gives CDR1 MNHNS, CDR2 SASEGT. With 4 bases clipped from V and 5 bases from J, the junction kept 4 bases outside the gene matches. CDR3: CASSARGQNEKLFF. In DNA, the CDR3 is TGTGCCAGCAGTGCAAGGGGGCAGAATGAAAAACTGTTTTTT.

The CDR3 spells CASASALNTEAFF. CDR3 coding DNA: TGTGCCAGTGCCTCCGCACTTAACACTGAAGCTTTCTTT. This sequence joins TRBV19 and TRBJ1-1; unclear D gene. Germline V gives CDR1 LNHDA, CDR2 SQIVND (reference sequence). The CDR3 totals 13 residues. The V gene lost 8 bases and the J gene lost 2 bases, with 12 bases spanning the gap.

The chain has TRBV5-1 and TRBJ2-7, with TRBD2 identical over 10 bases. Germline V CDR1 and CDR2: SGHRS, YFSETQ. The CDR3 extends over 16 amino acids. The J segment lost 0 bases and the V segment lost 8 bases, leaving 11 bases of the junction unmatched. The CDR3 sequence: CARRLAGGSFSYEQYF. Here the CDR3 DNA reads TGCGCCAGGAGATTAGCGGGGGGTTCCTTCTCCTACGAGCAGTACTTC.

In regard to this clone: Other DNA sequences in this specimen translate into the identical CDR3. V usage is TRBV25-1 and J usage is TRBJ2-2; 10 bases are shared with TRBD1. The CDR3 spans 15 residues. Germline CDR1 MGHDK, CDR2 SYGVNS. With 2 bases clipped from V and 3 bases from J, the junction kept 0 bases outside the gene matches. CDR3 DNA: TGTGCCAGCAGTGAAGGGACAGGGGACACCGGGGAGCTGTTTTTT. Its translation is CASSEGTGDTGELFF.

The chain couples TRBV2 to TRBJ2-1; tentative D call: TRBD1 (6 bases). The V end was cut by 8 bases, the J end by 4 bases, with 21 bases between. Germline V lookup: CDR1 SNHLY, CDR2 FYNNEI. The CDR3 totals 16 residues. The CDR3 loop is CASGRARDTSYNEQFF. The CDR3 nucleotides read TGTGCCAGCGGGCGGGCTCGGGACACCAGTTACAATGAGCAGTTCTTC.

This clone was counted a single time. The gene calls are TRBV10-3 and TRBJ2-1, with D perhaps matching TRBD1 (6 bases). The CDR3 covers 16 residues. Germline CDR1 is ENHRY and CDR2 is SYGVKD. With 2 bases removed from V and 4 bases from J, the gap between germline ends came to 15 bases. Written as DNA, the CDR3 is TGTGCCATCAGTGAGCCCACCAGGGGTTCGTACAATGAGCAGTTCTTC. This gives the protein CAISEPTRGSYNEQFF.

V gene TRBV10-3 combines with J gene TRBJ2-7, with TRBD1 matching 8 bases. The CDR3 loop spans 13 amino acids. V gave up 5 bases and J gave up 6 bases; unmatched junction bases: 6. Per germline, CDR1 ENHRY and CDR2 SYGVKD. CDR3 loop: CAISLGQGPEQYF. CDR3 coding DNA: TGTGCCATCAGTTTAGGACAGGGACCCGAGCAGTACTTC.

This clone has more than one count but fewer than ten. J is TRBJ1-1 and V is TRBV10-3; D possibly corresponds to TRBD1 (6 bases). The V end lost 3 bases, the J end lost 2 bases, and 10 bases lay between the germline ends. CDR1 ENHRY and CDR2 SYGVKD come from the germline V gene. CDR3 length: 14 amino acids. The CDR3 sequence is CAISERQANTEAFF. CDR3 DNA sequence: TGTGCCATCAGTGAACGACAGGCTAACACTGAAGCTTTCTTT.

This clone was recorded only once. The J gene is TRBJ2-2, the V gene TRBV21-1; the table's D call, TRBD1, has no DNA check behind it. TRBV21-1 is recorded as a pseudogene. This CDR3 comprises 15 residues. The CDR3 protein is CASVGGQKNTGELFF. The CDR3 nucleotides are TGTGCCAGCGTAGGGGGACAGAAGAACACCGGGGAGCTGTTTTTT.

The chain employs TRBV7-9 and TRBJ2-2; 13 positions match TRBD2. Unmatched junction bases numbered 5, after V lost 7 bases and J lost 0 bases. This CDR3 has 17 amino acids. Germline V gene sequence: CDR1 SEHNR, CDR2 FQNEAQ (reference sequence). CDR3 coding DNA: TGTGCCAGCATCCCCACTAGCGGGGGGGCGAACACCGGGGAGCTGTTTTTT. It specifies CASIPTSGGANTGELFF.

In this sample, this clone turned up once. The rearrangement links TRBV7-6 to TRBJ2-3; 7 nucleotides line up with TRBD1. Germline values: CDR1 SGHVS, CDR2 FNYEAQ. Trimming took 5 bases from V and 2 from J; bases not matched to a gene: 4. The CDR3 totals 14 residues. The CDR3 sequence: CASSKDRFTDTQYF. In DNA, the CDR3 is TGTGCCAGCAGCAAGGACAGGTTCACAGATACGCAGTATTTT.

This clone was recorded only once. This chain joins TRBV6-4 and TRBJ2-6, with 9 bases identical to TRBD2. V trimming: 3 bases; J trimming: 0 bases; junction bases outside the gene matches: 6. The CDR3 runs to 18 residues. CDR1 and CDR2 (germline): MRHNA, SNTAGT. CDR3 protein: CASSEIAGDISGANVLTF. Here the CDR3 DNA reads TGTGCCAGCAGTGAAATAGCGGGGGATATCTCTGGGGCCAACGTCCTGACTTTC.

The genes are TRBV18 and TRBJ2-5, with D maybe TRBD1 (6 bases). TRBJ2-7 explains the end of the DNA better; the J call may be wrong. The CDR3 contains 13 residues. Germline values: CDR1 KGHSH, CDR2 LQKENI. CDR3 nucleotide sequence: TGTGCCAGCTCACCAGGGGGCCCCTACGAGCAGTACTTC. Encoded protein: CASSPGGPYEQYF.

About this clone: The junction shows a germline mismatch at one end, possibly a read error. The chain uses TRBV23-1 and TRBJ2-1, with 8 bases identical to TRBD1. TRBV23-1 is known as an ORF, though its function is uncertain. The CDR3 totals 14 residues. CDR3 in amino acids: CAISQDRGYNEQFF. CDR3 sequence (DNA): TGCGCCATCAGTCAAGACAGGGGCTACAATGAGCAGTTCTTC.

This clone has at least ten counts. This chain joins TRBV21-1 and TRBJ2-7; the table's TRBD1 call for D was not verified on the DNA. TRBV21-1 is listed as a pseudogene. The CDR3 has 12 residues. The CDR3 DNA reads TGTGCCAGCAGCAAAGACAGGGGCGAGCAGTACTTC. Amino acid sequence: CASSKDRGEQYF.

V gene TRBV5-1 combines with J gene TRBJ2-3; D gene unclear. V gave up 3 bases and J gave up 6 bases, with 14 bases separating them. CDR3 length: 14 residues. CDR1 and CDR2 (germline): SGHRS, YFSETQ. The CDR3 protein is CASSSSLLKDTQYF. The CDR3 DNA sequence: TGCGCCAGCAGCTCTTCTCTACTGAAGGATACGCAGTATTTT.

The V gene is TRBV11-2, the J gene TRBJ2-7; possibly TRBD1 for D (5 bases). V was pared by 5 bases and J by 2 bases, with 16 bases between. The CDR3 runs to 15 residues. The germline V gene has CDR1 SGHAT and CDR2 FQNNGV. The DNA for the CDR3 is TGTGCCAGCAGCCGACAGACCTCCCTTCCCTACGAGCAGTACTTC. Translating gives CASSRQTSLPYEQYF.

V is TRBV30 and J is TRBJ2-3; D ambiguous. The CDR3 has 14 residues. V lost 1 base, J lost 6 bases, and 14 bases lay in between. Per germline, CDR1 GTSNPN and CDR2 SVGIG (reference sequence). The CDR3 spells CAWSATPSADTQYF. In DNA, the CDR3 is TGTGCCTGGAGTGCTACACCGAGCGCGGATACGCAGTATTTT.

This chain joins TRBV29-1 and TRBJ1-2, with unresolved D. CDR3 size: 12 residues. Germline V gene lookup returns CDR1 SQVTM and CDR2 ANQGSEA. V lost 2 bases and J 2 bases, leaving 6 bases between the germline ends. The CDR3 nucleotides are TGCAGCGTTGAACGCCAGAACTATGGCTACACCTTC. Its translation is CSVERQNYGYTF.

V gene TRBV19 combines with J gene TRBJ2-7; tentative D call: TRBD1 (6 bases). The CDR3 is 15 residues long. Trimming pared 6 bases from V and 3 bases from J, leaving 18 bases between. The germline V gene encodes CDR1 LNHDA and CDR2 SQIVND (reference sequence). CDR3 bases: TGTGCCAGTAGGATCCGGGACACCATAAACTACGAGCAGTACTTC. Encoded protein: CASRIRDTINYEQYF. The variable domain in full, completed from reference TRBV19 and TRBJ2-7, reads DGGITQSPKYLFRKEGQNVTLSCEQNLNHDAMYWYRQDPGQGLRLIYYSQIVNDFQKGDIAEGYSVSREKKESFPLTVTSAQKNPTAFYLCASRIRDTINYEQYFGPGTRLTVT.

The chain couples TRBV12-5 to TRBJ2-7; 10 bases line up with TRBD1. Germline lookup yields CDR1 LGHNT and CDR2 FRNRAP. This CDR3 comprises 18 residues. Trimming took 1 base from V and 5 from J; bases not matched to a gene: 14. The CDR3: CASGLAQGGQGNWHEQYF. The CDR3, as DNA: TGTGCTAGTGGTTTGGCCCAAGGGGGACAGGGGAATTGGCACGAGCAGTACTTC.

The genes are TRBV4-3 and TRBJ1-6, with unresolved D. The V gene lost 2 bases and the J gene lost 0 bases, with 14 bases spanning the gap. The CDR3 contains 18 residues. Germline V lookup: CDR1 LGHNA, CDR2 YSLEER. CDR3: CASSQTPAESSYNSPLHF. CDR3 coding DNA: TGCGCCAGCAGCCAAACACCGGCGGAGAGCTCCTATAATTCACCCCTCCACTTT.